The clone carrying this T cell receptor (beta chain) appeared a single time. These data come from a study of blood T cell repertoires in COVID-19. Study-wide context: The United States, Italy and Spain were the sources of the acute and convalescent COVID-19 samples. In each case, the material was cDNA or gDNA derived from T cells, B-cell-depleted T cells, or PBMCs.

V was pared by 5 bases and J by 8 bases, with 19 bases between. Germline CDR1 and CDR2: SGHAT and FQNNGV. CDR3 length: 15 amino acids. Original analysis: Estimated nucleated cell counts came from reference gene primer amplification. TCRdb's copy holds only in-frame clones and misses some; the assay was immunoSEQ multiplex PCR. V and J calls and clone size are as listed in that table; D and trimming were resolved from the DNA. Of about 200,000 clones listed, approximately 87% are singletons. The origin of this receptor is a woman aged 45-60 years with acute or convalescent COVID-19. This chain uses TRBV11-2 with TRBJ1-5; the D is unclear. The sequencing sample was made of peripheral blood. The CDR3 loop reads CASSRVGRVNEPQHF. The CDR3 DNA reads as TGTGCCAGCAGCCGGGTAGGGAGGGTAAATGAGCCCCAGCATTTT.